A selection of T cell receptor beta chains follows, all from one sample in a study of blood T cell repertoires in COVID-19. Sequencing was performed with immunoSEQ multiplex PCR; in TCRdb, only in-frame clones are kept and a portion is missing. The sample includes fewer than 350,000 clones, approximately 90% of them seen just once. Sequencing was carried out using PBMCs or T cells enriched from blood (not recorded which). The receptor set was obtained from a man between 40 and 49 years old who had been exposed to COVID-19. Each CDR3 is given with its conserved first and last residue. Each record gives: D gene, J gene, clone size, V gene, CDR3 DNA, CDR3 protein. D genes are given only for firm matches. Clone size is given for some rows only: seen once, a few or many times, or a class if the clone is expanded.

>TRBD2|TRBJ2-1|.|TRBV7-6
TGTGCCAGCAGCTTAGATCGAGTAGCGGGAGGTTCCGACAATGAGCAGTTCTTC
CASSLDRVAGGSDNEQFF
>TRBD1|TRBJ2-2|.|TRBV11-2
TGTGCCAGCAGCTTAGGTCCCGGGACAGGGCGGACCGGGGAGCTGTTTTTT
CASSLGPGTGRTGELFF
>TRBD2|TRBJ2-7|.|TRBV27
TGTGCCACCCAACTTCTAGCCGCGGGAGTCCACGAGCAGTACTTC
CATQLLAAGVHEQYF
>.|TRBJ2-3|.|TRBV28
TGTGCCAGCAGCCGGACGGAGGTTCCAGATACGCAGTATTTT
CASSRTEVPDTQYF
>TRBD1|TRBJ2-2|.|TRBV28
TGTGCCAGCAGATCCTTACGGGACAGGGGGCGCTTCTTTAACACCGGGGAGCTGTTTTTT
CASRSLRDRGRFFNTGELFF
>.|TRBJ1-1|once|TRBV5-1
TGCGCCAGCAGCTTGGAGCCGGGGGTGAACACTGAAGCTTTCTTT
CASSLEPGVNTEAFF
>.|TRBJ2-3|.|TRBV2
TGTGCCAGCAGTGATCCCACTAGCACAGATACGCAGTATTTT
CASSDPTSTDTQYF
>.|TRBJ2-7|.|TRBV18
TGTGCCAGCTCACCACCGCGGGCAGACGGGTACGAGCAGTACTTC
CASSPPRADGYEQYF
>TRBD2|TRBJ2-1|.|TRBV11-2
TGTGCCAGCAGCCTGCGCCCCCCAGGAGCGGGAGATACGAATGAGCAGTTCTTC
CASSLRPPGAGDTNEQFF
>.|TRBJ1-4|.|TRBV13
TGTGCCAGCAGCGTACAGGGTTATGAAAAACTGTTTTTT
CASSVQGYEKLFF
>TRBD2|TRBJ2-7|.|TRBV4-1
TGCGCCAGCAGCCAGGCAACGGGGGGTTCCTACGAGCAGTACTTC
CASSQATGGSYEQYF
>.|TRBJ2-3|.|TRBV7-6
TGTGCCAGCAGCCCCGGGGGGCACTTCACAGATACGCAGTATTTT
CASSPGGHFTDTQYF
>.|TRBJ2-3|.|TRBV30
TGTGCCTGGAGTGTATCGCACAGGTTCACAGATACGCAGTATTTT
CAWSVSHRFTDTQYF
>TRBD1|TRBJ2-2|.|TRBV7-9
TGTGCCAGCAGCTTAGAGGGGACAGGGAGCGACACCGGGGAGCTGTTTTTT
CASSLEGTGSDTGELFF
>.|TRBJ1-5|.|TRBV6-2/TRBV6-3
TGTGCCAGCAGTTACGGTTTTACAGTAGATCAGCCCCAGCATTTT
CASSYGFTVDQPQHF
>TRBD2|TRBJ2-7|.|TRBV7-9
TGTGCCAGCAGGTGGCTGGGGGAGGGCCATTGGGAGCAGTACTTC
CASRWLGEGHWEQYF
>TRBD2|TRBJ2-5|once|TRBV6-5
TGTGCCATCCGGGAGGAGGGCCAAGAGACCCAGTACTTC
CAIREEGQETQYF
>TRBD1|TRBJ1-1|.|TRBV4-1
TGCGCCAGCAGCCCGGGACAGGGACCGAACACTGAAGCTTTCTTT
CASSPGQGPNTEAFF
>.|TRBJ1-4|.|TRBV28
TGTGCCAGCAGTCAGCGTGGGTTAAATGAAAAACTGTTTTTT
CASSQRGLNEKLFF
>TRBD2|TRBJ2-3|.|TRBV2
TGTGCCAGCAGTGAGCGAGCGGGAATGAGCACAGATACGCAGTATTTT
CASSERAGMSTDTQYF
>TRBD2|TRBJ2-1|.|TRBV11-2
TGTGCCAGCAGCCTCCCGGGACTAGCATTTAGCGAGCAGTTCTTC
CASSLPGLAFSEQFF
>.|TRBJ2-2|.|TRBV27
TGTGCCAGCAGCCCGTTGGGGGGGCTTAACACCGGGGAGCTGTTTTTT
CASSPLGGLNTGELFF
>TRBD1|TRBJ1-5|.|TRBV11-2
TGTGCCAGTCAAACAGGGGATGGTCAGGCCCAGCATTTT
CASQTGDGQAQHF
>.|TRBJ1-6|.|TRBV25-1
TGTGCCAGCAGCCTGGGGGGAGAGAATTCACCCCTCCACTTT
CASSLGGENSPLHF
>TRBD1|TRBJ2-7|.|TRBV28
TGTGCCAGCAGTATTGGGGGACAGTCCTACGAGCAGTACTTC
CASSIGGQSYEQYF
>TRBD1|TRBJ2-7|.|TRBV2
TGTGCCAGCAGAACCGGGACAGGGGAATTCGAGCAGTACTTC
CASRTGTGEFEQYF
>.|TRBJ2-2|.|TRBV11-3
TGTGCCAGCAGCTTAGCCCCGCACCCAGGTCGTACCGGGGAGCTGTTTTTT
CASSLAPHPGRTGELFF
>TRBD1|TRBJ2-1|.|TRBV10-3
TGTGCCATCAGTGAGTCGAGGGACAGGGAAGACTACAATGAGCAGTTCTTC
CAISESRDREDYNEQFF
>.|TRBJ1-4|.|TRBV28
TGTGCCAGCAGCCCCTCCCGCGGGGGCAGAGAAAAACTGTTTTTT
CASSPSRGGREKLFF
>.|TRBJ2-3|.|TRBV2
TGTGCCAGCAGTAGACTAGACCCTACGCAGTATTTT
CASSRLDPTQYF
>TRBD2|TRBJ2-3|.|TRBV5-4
TGTGCCAGCAGCTTGGTTCCAGCGGGGGGCACAGATACGCAGTATTTT
CASSLVPAGGTDTQYF
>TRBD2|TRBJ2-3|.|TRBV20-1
TGCAGTGCTAGTGGGGTTTCGATAGCGGGAGGTCCGGATACGCAGTATTTT
CSASGVSIAGGPDTQYF
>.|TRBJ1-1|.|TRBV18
TGTGCCAGCTCACCACAGGGAGGAACTGAAGCTTTCTTT
CASSPQGGTEAFF
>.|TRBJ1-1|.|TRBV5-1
TGCGCCAGCATATCGACAACCGGTACAACTGAAGCTTTCTTT
CASISTTGTTEAFF
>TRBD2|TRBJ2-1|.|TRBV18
TGTGCCAGCTCGCAAGGGACTAGCGGGGGTTACAATGAGCAGTTCTTC
CASSQGTSGGYNEQFF
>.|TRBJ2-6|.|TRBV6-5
TGTGCCAGCAGGGCCCCTGGGGCCAACGTCCTGACTTTC
CASRAPGANVLTF
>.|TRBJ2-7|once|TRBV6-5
TGTGCCAGCAGTTCGGGGATAGCTCCGTCTCTTCACGAGCAGTACTTC
CASSSGIAPSLHEQYF
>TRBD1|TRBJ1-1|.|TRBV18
TGTGCCAGCTCACCAAGGGACAGGGGCCTTTCGAACACTGAAGCTTTCTTT
CASSPRDRGLSNTEAFF